Listed here are 24 T cell receptor beta chains from one sample, sequenced in a study of blood T cell repertoires in COVID-19. Measured with immunoSEQ multiplex PCR; TCRdb has only the in-frame clones, and not every one. The repertoire holds 200,000 to 250,000 clones, with around 84% as singletons. Sequenced sample: peripheral blood. The receptors here all came from a man aged 55 to 69 with acute or convalescent COVID-19.

Regarding this clone: The junction departs from the called germline gene at one end, perhaps through a read error. This chain's CDR3 is CASSLAGVAVNEQFF. The CDR3 nucleotides read TGTGCCAGCAGCCTAGCCGGGGTCGCGGTCAATGAGCAGTTCTTC. The chain links TRBV7-6 to TRBJ2-1; possibly TRBD2 for D (5 bases). Per germline, CDR1 SGHVS and CDR2 FNYEAQ. CDR3 length: 15 residues.

The chain is built from TRBV4-1 and TRBJ2-5, with 7 nucleotides matching TRBD1. The CDR3 is 17 residues long. Unmatched junction bases numbered 11, after V lost 0 bases and J lost 4 bases. Per the germline V gene, CDR1 is MGHRA and CDR2 is YSYEKL. The CDR3 loop reads CASSQDRHRGLGETQYF. The CDR3 nucleotides read TGCGCCAGCAGCCAAGATCGTCACAGGGGTCTTGGAGAGACCCAGTACTTC.

The CDR3 DNA is TGTGCCATCAGTGAGGTCTCGAGCACCGGGGAGCTGTTTTTT. Residues: CAISEVSSTGELFF. The chain has TRBV10-3 and TRBJ2-2; D call uncertain. The CDR3 consists of 14 residues. Germline loops: CDR1 ENHRY, CDR2 SYGVKD. Trimming left V 2 bases short and J 4 bases short, with 8 bases between.

In this sample, this clone turned up a few times. The V and J genes are TRBV19 and TRBJ1-6; 8 positions agree with TRBD1. Per the germline V gene, CDR1 is LNHDA and CDR2 is SQIVND (reference sequence). With V trimmed by 6 bases and J by 2 bases, 3 bases remained unmatched. The CDR3 contains 15 residues. The CDR3: CASRPDRAYNSPLHF. The CDR3 nucleotides are TGTGCCAGTAGACCGGACAGGGCCTATAATTCACCCCTCCACTTT.

The chain has TRBV11-2 and TRBJ2-7; 12 bases are shared with TRBD2. The CDR3 is 17 residues long. Looked up from germline, CDR1 is SGHAT and CDR2 is FQNNGV. V shed 6 bases, J shed 3 bases, and the junction held 12 bases outside the gene matches. This CDR3 is CASRRTSGEKQDYEQYF. CDR3 in DNA: TGTGCCAGCAGGAGGACTAGCGGGGAGAAACAAGACTACGAGCAGTACTTC.

V usage is TRBV28 and J usage is TRBJ1-2; D gene uncertain. V was clipped by 1 base and J by 2 bases, with 23 bases between them. This CDR3 has 19 amino acids. Looked up from germline, CDR1 is MDHEN and CDR2 is SYDVKM. This CDR3 is CASSLFVGVRVALNYGYTF. CDR3 coding DNA: TGTGCCAGCAGTTTATTCGTCGGGGTGAGGGTTGCGCTGAACTATGGCTACACCTTC.

The rearrangement links TRBV4-2 to TRBJ2-7, with D possibly TRBD1 on 7 matching bases. The V end was cut by 0 bases, the J end by 1 base, with 13 bases between. This CDR3 is 16 amino acids long. Per germline, CDR1 LGHNA and CDR2 YNFKEQ. CDR3 coding DNA: TGTGCCAGCAGCCAAGACGGGGCAGGGGGGTCCTACGAGCAGTACTTC. Its protein product is CASSQDGAGGSYEQYF.

The gene calls are TRBV7-7 and TRBJ2-3, with a tentative D call TRBD2 (5 bases). Trimming pared 5 bases from V and 8 bases from J, leaving 17 bases between. The CDR3 totals 14 residues. Per the germline V gene, CDR1 is SSHAT and CDR2 is FNYEAQ (reference sequence). The CDR3 sequence: CASSPSSSRGTQYF. DNA for the CDR3: TGTGCCAGCAGCCCCAGTTCTTCACGGGGTACGCAGTATTTT.

The chain is built from TRBV18 and TRBJ2-1; the match to TRBD2 covers 13 bases. The CDR3 is 15 residues long. Germline-derived CDR1 and CDR2 are KGHSH and LQKENI. Trimming removed 3 bases from V and 8 bases from J; junction bases left unmatched: 4. CDR3 residues: CASSPGLAGSYEQFF. Here the CDR3 DNA reads TGTGCCAGCTCACCGGGACTAGCGGGGAGCTATGAGCAGTTCTTC.

This clone has just one count. The chain carries TRBV29-1 and TRBJ1-1, with a possible D match to TRBD1 (6 bases). V was shortened by 0 bases and J by 7 bases, with 18 bases between the two germline ends. There are 15 residues in the CDR3. Germline assignment: CDR1 SQVTM and CDR2 ANQGSEA. In nucleotides, the CDR3 is TGCAGCGTTGAAGACACATTGGGCAGGGGTGGTGAAGCTTTCTTT. This encodes CSVEDTLGRGGEAFF.

The chain recombines TRBV6-2 or TRBV6-3 with TRBJ1-1; the match to TRBD1 covers 7 bases. CDR1 is MNHEY, CDR2 SVGEGT, per germline. The V gene end was trimmed by 7 bases and the J gene end by 4 bases; junction bases not matched to a gene: 3. The CDR3 is made up of 12 amino acids. The CDR3 loop reads CASTPGGTEAFF. Here the CDR3 DNA reads TGTGCCAGCACCCCAGGGGGCACTGAAGCTTTCTTT.

The V and J genes are TRBV9 and TRBJ2-4, with D tentatively TRBD2 (5 bases). V was shortened by 0 bases and J by 6 bases, with 13 bases between the two germline ends. Germline-derived CDR1 and CDR2 are SGDLS and YYNGEE. This CDR3 contains 15 residues. CDR3 amino acids: CASSVDPGRGNIQYF. In DNA form, the CDR3 reads TGTGCCAGCAGCGTAGACCCGGGTCGGGGAAACATTCAGTACTTC.

This clone has just a few counts. The chain combines TRBV2 with TRBJ1-5, with TRBD1 matching 8 bases. This CDR3 contains 14 residues. The J segment lost 1 base and the V segment lost 7 bases, leaving 3 bases of the junction unmatched. Germline CDR1 SNHLY, CDR2 FYNNEI. CDR3 amino acids: CASTRQGSNQPQHF. DNA for the CDR3: TGTGCCAGCACCAGACAGGGGAGCAATCAGCCCCAGCATTTT.

The rearrangement links TRBV3-1 (or the pseudogene TRBV3-2) to TRBJ2-5, with 7 bases lining up with TRBD1. CDR1 and CDR2 (germline): LGHDT, YNNKEL (reference sequence). CDR3 length: 18 amino acids. V dropped 4 bases and J dropped 1; count of bases not matched to a gene: 15. CDR3 DNA: TGTGCCAGCAGCCTAAGGAAGACAGGGACCAAGGGCCAAGAGACCCAGTACTTC. Its protein is CASSLRKTGTKGQETQYF.

This chain links TRBV11-2 with TRBJ2-7; 12 bases fit TRBD1. V lost 5 bases, J lost 4 bases, and 9 bases stayed unmatched. Germline V gene data show CDR1 as SGHAT and CDR2 as FQNNGV. CDR3 length: 16 residues. In nucleotides, the CDR3 is TGTGCCAGCAGCCCACGACCGGGACAGGGGGCATACGAGCAGTACTTC. Translated, it gives CASSPRPGQGAYEQYF.

This clone was observed a single time. The CDR3 bases are TGTGCCAGCAGTATCGGGGGTCGGGTCTACGAGCAGTACTTC. The encoded protein is CASSIGGRVYEQYF. V usage is TRBV28 and J usage is TRBJ2-7; D might be TRBD2 (6 bases). The CDR3 contains 14 residues. The V gene lost 5 bases and the J gene lost 3 bases, with 14 bases spanning the gap. Germline CDR1 MDHEN, CDR2 SYDVKM.

The genes are TRBV5-4 and TRBJ2-3; 8 bases align to TRBD2. The CDR3 is 16 amino acids. J was trimmed by 1 base and V by 4 bases; bases with no gene match: 8. Germline assignment: CDR1 SGHNT and CDR2 YYREEE (reference sequence). CDR3 nucleotide sequence: TGTGCCAGCAGCGCTTCCGGGGGGGCGGGCACAGATACGCAGTATTTT. Its protein is CASSASGGAGTDTQYF. Drawing the rest from reference TRBV5-4 and TRBJ2-3, the complete variable domain is ETGVTQSPTHLIKTRGQQVTLRCSSQSGHNTVSWYQQALGQGPQFIFQYYREEENGRGNFPPRFSGLQFPNYSSELNVNALELDDSALYLCASSASGGAGTDTQYFGPGTRLTVL.

This clone came up once. The rearrangement links TRBV30 to TRBJ2-7; D is perhaps TRBD2 (6 bases). The ends were cut back, 3 bases at V and 3 bases at J, with 12 bases in the middle. CDR1 and CDR2 (germline): GTSNPN, SVGIG (reference sequence). The CDR3 loop spans 13 amino acids. CDR3 protein: CAWSPGLDYEQYF. The DNA of the CDR3 is TGTGCCTGGAGCCCGGGACTCGACTACGAGCAGTACTTC.

V and J are TRBV6-5 and TRBJ2-7, with D possibly being TRBD2 (6 bases). V was shortened by 6 bases and J by 7 bases, with 19 bases between the two germline ends. The CDR3 contains 14 residues. Germline V gene sequence: CDR1 MNHEY, CDR2 SVGAGI. CDR3 nucleotides: TGTGCCAGCAGCAGCGGGCTCCACACTAGGGAGCAGTACTTC. Its translation is CASSSGLHTREQYF.

This chain connects TRBV6-5 to TRBJ2-7, with a tentative D call TRBD1 (6 bases). There are 15 residues in the CDR3. Germline V gene data show CDR1 as MNHEY and CDR2 as SVGAGI. Trimming took 2 bases from V and 1 from J, leaving 12 bases between them. In DNA, the CDR3 is TGTGCCAGCAGTTACCAAGGGGGAGCGTCCTACGAGCAGTACTTC. It encodes CASSYQGGASYEQYF.

V and J are TRBV28 and TRBJ1-1; 8 bases align to TRBD1. V gave up 6 bases and J gave up 10 bases; unmatched junction bases: 7. Germline V gives CDR1 MDHEN, CDR2 SYDVKM. The CDR3 has 12 residues. The CDR3 spells CASSSGGLTAFF. The CDR3, as DNA: TGTGCCAGCAGCTCAGGGGGCCTGACAGCTTTCTTT. Together with reference TRBV28 and TRBJ1-1, the CDR3 gives the full variable domain: DVKVTQSSRYLVKRTGEKVFLECVQDMDHENMFWYRQDPGLGLRLIYFSYDVKMKEKGDIPEGYSVSREKKERFSLILESASTNQTSMYLCASSSGGLTAFFGQGTRLTVV.

V and J are TRBV19 and TRBJ2-2, with unresolved D. The CDR3 is made up of 13 amino acids. Looked up from germline, CDR1 is LNHDA and CDR2 is SQIVND (reference sequence). Trimming shortened V by 3 bases and J by 4 bases, and 6 bases separated the two germline ends. CDR3 coding DNA: TGTGCCAGTAGTATGGAGTTCACCGGGGAGCTGTTTTTT. Translating gives CASSMEFTGELFF. Full variable domain (outside the CDR3, taken from reference TRBV19 and TRBJ2-2): DGGITQSPKYLFRKEGQNVTLSCEQNLNHDAMYWYRQDPGQGLRLIYYSQIVNDFQKGDIAEGYSVSREKKESFPLTVTSAQKNPTAFYLCASSMEFTGELFFGEGSRLTVL.

The chain employs TRBV11-2 and TRBJ2-1, with D perhaps matching TRBD2 (7 bases). CDR1 SGHAT and CDR2 FQNNGV come from the germline V gene. V gave up 6 bases and J gave up 2 bases, with 26 bases separating them. This CDR3 is 19 amino acids long. This CDR3 is CASSPPRGLEGGPYNEQFF. The CDR3 DNA follows: TGTGCCAGCAGTCCGCCCCGTGGTTTAGAGGGGGGGCCCTACAATGAGCAGTTCTTC.

The rearrangement uses TRBV19 and TRBJ1-1, with TRBD1 matching 9 bases. The germline V gene encodes CDR1 LNHDA and CDR2 SQIVND (reference sequence). CDR3 length: 16 residues. Losses at the gene ends were 4 bases for V and 6 bases for J; bases not matched to a gene: 12. CDR3 in amino acids: CASSTRQGVVASEAFF. DNA of the CDR3: TGTGCCAGTAGTACTCGACAGGGGGTTGTGGCTTCTGAAGCTTTCTTT.